These T cell receptor beta chains were read from a single sample in a study of blood T cell repertoires in COVID-19. Method: immunoSEQ multiplex PCR; TCRdb's copy keeps in-frame clones and lacks some. The sample comprises more than 70,000 clones, roughly 87% of which are singletons, and around 3% rests with the top ten. The specimen sequenced was peripheral blood. The receptors originated from a woman in her fifties or sixties with active or convalescent COVID-19. Each CDR3 is given with its conserved first and last residue. The D gene is left open where the match is weak. For some rows the clone size is stated as once, few or many, or as a class when expanded; others skip it.

DNA: TGTGCCAGCAGCCCAAACTCTAACTATGGCTACACCTTC
CDR3: CASSPNSNYGYTF
size: .
J: TRBJ1-2
V: TRBV7-9
D: .

DNA: TGTGCCAGCAGCCAAAATAGCGGGGTGGATACGCAGTATTTT
CDR3: CASSQNSGVDTQYF
size: .
J: TRBJ2-3
V: TRBV7-2
D: TRBD2

DNA: TGTGCCAGCAGCCAAGAACCGGGACTAGTAAACGAGCAGTACTTC
CDR3: CASSQEPGLVNEQYF
size: .
J: TRBJ2-7
V: TRBV4-2
D: TRBD2

DNA: TGTGCCAGTAGTTTCACAACGGGGAGAACAGATACGCAGTATTTT
CDR3: CASSFTTGRTDTQYF
size: once
J: TRBJ2-3
V: TRBV19
D: .

DNA: TGTGCCAGCAGCCTTCGGGTCTCAAGCGGGGAGACCCAGTACTTC
CDR3: CASSLRVSSGETQYF
size: .
J: TRBJ2-5
V: TRBV5-4
D: .

DNA: TGTGCCAGCAGTTTCCCGGGACACCAACCTAACTATGGCTACACCTTC
CDR3: CASSFPGHQPNYGYTF
size: .
J: TRBJ1-2
V: TRBV27
D: .

DNA: TGTGCCCTGGGCCCGCGGGACACTGAAGCTTTCTTT
CDR3: CALGPRDTEAFF
size: .
J: TRBJ1-1
V: TRBV30
D: .

DNA: TGTGCTAGTGGCCTGGACTACGAAGCTTTCTTT
CDR3: CASGLDYEAFF
size: .
J: TRBJ1-1
V: TRBV12-5
D: .

DNA: TGTGCCAGCAGCCGGAGCGGGGGGGCCGCCGGGGAGCTGTTTTTT
CDR3: CASSRSGGAAGELFF
size: .
J: TRBJ2-2
V: TRBV7-3
D: TRBD2

DNA: TGCGCCAGCAGCCAAGATCCCGGGAATAGCAATCAGCCCCAGCATTTT
CDR3: CASSQDPGNSNQPQHF
size: .
J: TRBJ1-5
V: TRBV4-1
D: .

DNA: TGCGCCAGCAGCCAAGAACACAGGGCAACCAAGCCCCAGCATTTT
CDR3: CASSQEHRATKPQHF
size: .
J: TRBJ1-5
V: TRBV4-3
D: .

DNA: TGCGCCAGCAGCCAAGATCTAAAACTCAACACCATATATTTT
CDR3: CASSQDLKLNTIYF
size: .
J: TRBJ1-3
V: TRBV4-3
D: .

DNA: TGTGCCAGCAGCTTGGCCAAGGCAGGGACACACGGCTACACCTTC
CDR3: CASSLAKAGTHGYTF
size: .
J: TRBJ1-2
V: TRBV5-4
D: .

DNA: TGTGCCAGCAGCTGGGAACTAGCGTTTTCAGATACGCAGTATTTT
CDR3: CASSWELAFSDTQYF
size: .
J: TRBJ2-3
V: TRBV5-8
D: TRBD2

DNA: TGTGCCAGCAGCGTAGAGGGGTACGGCAATCAGCCCCAGCATTTT
CDR3: CASSVEGYGNQPQHF
size: .
J: TRBJ1-5
V: TRBV9
D: .

DNA: TGCAGTGCTAGAGATCTAGATGAGCAGTTCTTC
CDR3: CSARDLDEQFF
size: .
J: TRBJ2-1
V: TRBV20-1
D: .

DNA: TGTGCCAGCAACAAACAGGGGGCCTATGGCTACACCTTC
CDR3: CASNKQGAYGYTF
size: .
J: TRBJ1-2
V: TRBV7-9
D: TRBD1

DNA: TGTGCCAGCAGTTTATTCCCTAGCGGGGTTAGCACAGATACGCAGTATTTT
CDR3: CASSLFPSGVSTDTQYF
size: .
J: TRBJ2-3
V: TRBV27
D: TRBD2

DNA: TGTGCCAGCAGTTACTCTGCAGGCAGCTCTGGAAACACCATATATTTT
CDR3: CASSYSAGSSGNTIYF
size: .
J: TRBJ1-3
V: TRBV6-5
D: .

DNA: TGTGCCAGCAGCGAGAGGTCCCAGAACGACAATGAGCAGTTCTTC
CDR3: CASSERSQNDNEQFF
size: .
J: TRBJ2-1
V: TRBV9
D: .

DNA: TGTGCCAGTAGTACATCCGGGACAGTCGAAGCTTTCTTT
CDR3: CASSTSGTVEAFF
size: few
J: TRBJ1-1
V: TRBV19
D: TRBD1

DNA: TGCGCCAGCAGCTTTCGGCCCCAAGGAGGCACCGGGGAGCTGTTTTTT
CDR3: CASSFRPQGGTGELFF
size: .
J: TRBJ2-2
V: TRBV5-1
D: .

DNA: TGCAGCGTTGAACCGACAGGCACAGATACGCAGTATTTT
CDR3: CSVEPTGTDTQYF
size: .
J: TRBJ2-3
V: TRBV29-1
D: .

DNA: TGTGCCAGCAGCCAAACAGCTGGGGGGACCACAGATACGCAGTATTTT
CDR3: CASSQTAGGTTDTQYF
size: .
J: TRBJ2-3
V: TRBV4-2
D: .

DNA: TGCAGCGTTGGACAGGACAGCCGGTATCCTGAAGCTTTCTTT
CDR3: CSVGQDSRYPEAFF
size: .
J: TRBJ1-1
V: TRBV29-1
D: .

DNA: TGTGCCAGCAACCCGGGACTAGCGGACAATGAGCAGTTCTTC
CDR3: CASNPGLADNEQFF
size: .
J: TRBJ2-1
V: TRBV6-2/TRBV6-3
D: TRBD2

DNA: TGTGCCAGCAGAAGGAGGGGATACACTGAAGCTTTCTTT
CDR3: CASRRRGYTEAFF
size: .
J: TRBJ1-1
V: TRBV27
D: .

DNA: TGTGCCAGCAGCTTGACAGATTCCTCTGGAAACACCATATATTTT
CDR3: CASSLTDSSGNTIYF
size: .
J: TRBJ1-3
V: TRBV7-8
D: .

DNA: TGTGCCAGACTGGACCAGGGTAGGGCCTCCTACGAGCAGTACTTC
CDR3: CARLDQGRASYEQYF
size: .
J: TRBJ2-7
V: TRBV27
D: .

DNA: TGTGCCAGCAGCTTAGGAGACAGGGGCCGCAATTCACCCCTCCACTTT
CDR3: CASSLGDRGRNSPLHF
size: few
J: TRBJ1-6
V: TRBV7-9
D: TRBD1

DNA: TGTGCCAGCAGTGAGACCGGGTACACTGAAGCTTTCTTT
CDR3: CASSETGYTEAFF
size: once
J: TRBJ1-1
V: TRBV2
D: .

DNA: TGTGCCAGCAGCTCGGGACTCAAGAACACCGGGGAGCTGTTTTTT
CDR3: CASSSGLKNTGELFF
size: .
J: TRBJ2-2
V: TRBV3-1/TRBV3-2
D: .

DNA: TGTGCCAGCAGCTTGGAAGGTCAAAAATTGACAGTCTATGGCTACACCTTC
CDR3: CASSLEGQKLTVYGYTF
size: .
J: TRBJ1-2
V: TRBV5-4
D: .

DNA: TGTGCCAGCAGCTTAAATCACGGAGTGAACACTGAAGCTTTCTTT
CDR3: CASSLNHGVNTEAFF
size: .
J: TRBJ1-1
V: TRBV7-2
D: .

DNA: TGCGCCAGCAGCTTGGCGCAGGGGAATGAAAAACTGTTTTTT
CDR3: CASSLAQGNEKLFF
size: .
J: TRBJ1-4
V: TRBV5-1
D: .